Below are 28 T cell receptor beta chains sequenced from a single sample in a study of blood T cells in healthy people across ages. A J-beta primer mix and a sample-barcoded 5' primer were used in a second PCR of roughly 7 to 12 cycles. TCRdb called the 5' RACE reads again in MiXCR, with one record for every CDR3 protein. The top ten clones hold approximately 15% of a sample with 550,000 to 800,000 distinct CDR3 sequences, roughly 30% of them seen once. Source material: blood. These TCRs come from a woman at least 80 years old in good health.

There are a few counts of this clonotype. The chain couples TRBV4-2 to TRBJ2-7; D perhaps matches TRBD2 (6 bases). The V and J ends lost 1 base and 13 bases respectively, with 20 bases between them. This CDR3 is built from 14 residues. CDR1 and CDR2 (germline): LGHNA, YNFKEQ. CDR3 nucleotides: TGTGCCAGCAGCCAAGTCTACGGGCCCGCGGGGCACTACTTC. This gives the protein CASSQVYGPAGHYF.

The chain joins TRBV9 to TRBJ1-5; 7 bases map to TRBD1. The germline CDR1 and CDR2 sequences are SGDLS and YYNGEE. The CDR3 runs to 17 residues. The V and J ends lost 3 bases and 1 base, in that order; junction bases with no gene match: 10. DNA of the CDR3: TGTGCCAGCAGCGAGGAGAGAGGGACAGTAAGCAATCAGCCCCAGCATTTT. Translated, it gives CASSEERGTVSNQPQHF.

This clonotype was seen many times. The gene calls are TRBV9 and TRBJ2-1, with 9 bases lining up with TRBD2. The CDR3 spans 16 residues. V was pared by 5 bases and J by 4 bases, with 10 bases of the junction left unmatched. From germline, CDR1 is SGDLS and CDR2 YYNGEE. CDR3 nucleotide sequence: TGTGCCAGCAGATCTATCGGACTAGCGCGATACAATGAGCAGTTCTTC. Protein: CASRSIGLARYNEQFF.

This clonotype was seen only a few times. The chain is built from TRBV11-2 and TRBJ2-3, with 13 nucleotides matching TRBD2. Germline loops: CDR1 SGHAT, CDR2 FQNNGV. Germline trimming cut 1 base from V and 3 bases from J; bases unmatched to any gene: 10. The CDR3 totals 19 residues. The CDR3 is CASSLVSLGLAGTTDTQYF. CDR3 sequence (DNA): TGTGCCAGCAGCTTAGTATCTCTGGGACTAGCGGGAACTACAGATACGCAGTATTTT. The full variable domain, its missing parts supplied by reference TRBV11-2 and TRBJ2-3, is EAGVAQSPRYKIIEKRQSVAFWCNPISGHATLYWYQQILGQGPKLLIQFQNNGVVDDSQLPKDRFSAERLKGVDSTLKIQPAKLEDSAVYLCASSLVSLGLAGTTDTQYFGPGTRLTVL.

With regard to this clonotype: The junction and the germline gene differ at one end; a read error may be behind it. The chain has TRBV4-2 and TRBJ2-1; possible D gene TRBD2, 6 bases. Germline V gene data show CDR1 as LGHNA and CDR2 as YNFKEQ. This CDR3 is built from 14 residues. In DNA form, the CDR3 reads TGTGCCGGCAGCCACCGGGGGACCTACAATGAGCAGTTCTTC. Residues: CAGSHRGTYNEQFF.

A remark on this clonotype: Since a much larger clone is just one base distant, this may be a read error. The chain joins TRBV7-2 to TRBJ1-6, with D perhaps matching TRBD1 (5 bases). Germline lookup yields CDR1 SGHTA and CDR2 FQGNSA. The CDR3 has 16 amino acids. The CDR3 sequence is CAGSLVGVGRNSPLHF. DNA of the CDR3: TGTGCCGGCAGCTTAGTGGGGGTAGGAAGGAATTCACCCCTCCACTTT.

This chain connects TRBV5-1 to TRBJ2-3; 7 bases fit TRBD2. V trimming: 6 bases; J trimming: 0 bases; junction bases outside the gene matches: 7. CDR3 length equals 15 residues. Germline V CDR1 and CDR2: SGHRS, YFSETQ. Here the CDR3 reads CASTQGSGSTDTQYF. The CDR3 DNA reads as TGCGCCAGCACCCAGGGTAGCGGGAGCACAGATACGCAGTATTTT.

Note on this clonotype: A much bigger clone sits one base away, suggesting this may be a read error. The chain is built from TRBV7-6 and TRBJ1-2; a weak D match, TRBD1 (5 bases). The germline V and J ends were trimmed by 5 bases and 8 bases, with 21 bases remaining between them. Looked up from germline, CDR1 is SGHVS and CDR2 is FNYEAQ. The CDR3 spans 15 residues. CDR3 nucleotides: TGTGCCAGCAGCGGGGGACGGGGTGAGAAGGTGGGCTACACCTTC. Amino acids: CASSGGRGEKVGYTF.

This clonotype has a handful of counts. With a much larger clone just one base away, this may be a read error. The rearrangement uses TRBV5-1 and TRBJ1-4; the match to TRBD1 covers 9 bases. Germline assignment: CDR1 SGHRS and CDR2 YFSETQ. The length of the CDR3 is 15 residues. The J segment lost 5 bases and the V segment lost 2 bases, leaving 4 bases of the junction unmatched. In DNA form, the CDR3 reads TGCGCCAGCAGCTTTGCTGGGACAGGGAATGAAAAACTGTTTTTT. Encoded protein: CASSFAGTGNEKLFF.

V usage is TRBV19 and J usage is TRBJ2-3, with 9 bases aligning to TRBD1. This CDR3 has 15 amino acids. V lost 6 bases and J lost 3; bases outside the gene matches: 7. The germline V gene encodes CDR1 LNHDA and CDR2 SQIVND (reference sequence). CDR3 bases: TGTGCCAGTAGGGACCGGGACAGGGCGACAGATACGCAGTATTTT. Residues: CASRDRDRATDTQYF.

This clonotype was recorded many times. V gene TRBV27 combines with J gene TRBJ1-2; 7 bases match TRBD1. This CDR3 region has 14 residues. CDR1 MNHEY and CDR2 SMNVEV come from the germline V gene (reference sequence). The J segment lost 4 bases and the V segment lost 4 bases, leaving 6 bases of the junction unmatched. The CDR3 loop is CASSYEGATYGYTF. The CDR3 DNA follows: TGTGCCAGCAGTTATGAGGGGGCGACCTATGGCTACACCTTC.

The chain couples TRBV18 to TRBJ2-3, with TRBD1 matching 10 bases. V dropped 3 bases and J dropped 9; count of bases not matched to a gene: 12. This CDR3 has 16 amino acids. The germline V gene has CDR1 KGHSH and CDR2 LQKENI. Here the CDR3 DNA reads TGTGCCAGCTCACCGACCGTCTCCCGGGACAGGGGAACGCAGTATTTT. Translating gives CASSPTVSRDRGTQYF.

Of note for this clonotype: Since a much larger clone is just one base distant, this may be a read error. The chain is built from TRBV12-5 and TRBJ1-2; 8 bases map to TRBD1. CDR1 and CDR2 from the germline V gene are LGHNT and FRNRAP. The length of the CDR3 is 14 residues. Germline trimming cut 4 bases from V and 4 bases from J; bases unmatched to any gene: 5. CDR3 nucleotides: TGTGCTAGTGGTTGGGGGGACAGGACCTATGGCTACACCTTC. The encoded protein is CASGWGDRTYGYTF.

This clonotype was picked up a small number of times. The gene calls are TRBV6-1 and TRBJ1-1; the D gene is possibly TRBD1 (5 bases). Germline V gene lookup returns CDR1 MNHNS and CDR2 SASEGT. V was cut by 4 bases and J by 4 bases, with 16 bases left in between. CDR3 length equals 15 residues. In DNA, the CDR3 is TGTGCCAGCAGTGGAGGGACCTATGGGGGCACTGAAGCTTTCTTT. Its translation: CASSGGTYGGTEAFF.

This clonotype was seen more than once but under ten times. The chain joins TRBV30 to TRBJ1-1, with no clear D. The germline V gene has CDR1 GTSNPN and CDR2 SVGIG (reference sequence). There are 15 residues in the CDR3. The ends were cut back, 3 bases at V and 1 base at J, with 15 bases in the middle. The CDR3, as DNA: TGTGCCTGGAGAGCTGATCCAAGACAGAACACTGAAGCTTTCTTT. Its protein is CAWRADPRQNTEAFF.

This clonotype has more than one count but fewer than ten. The V gene is TRBV20-1, the J gene TRBJ2-1, with TRBD2 identical over 9 bases. Germline CDR1 is DFQATT and CDR2 is SNEGSKA (reference sequence). V gave up 6 bases and J gave up 6 bases; unmatched junction bases: 12. The CDR3 length is 15 residues. CDR3 sequence: CSAPPRLAGSNEQFF. As DNA, the CDR3 is TGCAGTGCCCCCCCGCGGCTAGCGGGGTCCAATGAGCAGTTCTTC.

This clonotype was detected many times. The chain has TRBV20-1 and TRBJ1-1, with D perhaps TRBD1 (6 bases). Germline CDR1 and CDR2: DFQATT and SNEGSKA (reference sequence). This CDR3 comprises 14 residues. V was clipped by 5 bases and J by 3 bases, with 16 bases between them. The CDR3 region is CSARFAGGYTEAFF. CDR3 DNA: TGCAGTGCTCGTTTCGCCGGGGGCTACACTGAAGCTTTCTTT.

This clonotype occurred many times. The gene calls are TRBV7-9 and TRBJ1-4; D is unclear. Germline V gene lookup returns CDR1 SEHNR and CDR2 FQNEAQ (reference sequence). This CDR3 is 13 amino acids long. V was shortened by 7 bases and J by 8 bases, with 14 bases between the two germline ends. CDR3 sequence (DNA): TGTGCCAGCACCCCTCCGGCGGGCGAAAAACTGTTTTTT. Encoded protein: CASTPPAGEKLFF.

Comment on this clonotype: This may be a read error: a much more frequent sequence differs by one nucleotide. Written as DNA, the CDR3 is TGCGCCAGCAGCTTGTATGCGACCGCGGGCTACGAGCAGTACTTC. This codes for CASSLYATAGYEQYF. The chain combines TRBV5-1 with TRBJ2-7; tentatively, D is TRBD2 (5 bases). The CDR3 is 15 residues long. V lost 1 base to trimming and J lost 3 bases, with 14 bases between them. Looked up from germline, CDR1 is SGHRS and CDR2 is YFSETQ.

The gene calls are TRBV5-1 and TRBJ1-5; D is unclear. V lost 0 bases and J 1 base, leaving 5 bases between the germline ends. The germline V gene encodes CDR1 SGHRS and CDR2 YFSETQ. This CDR3 contains 14 residues. Written as DNA, the CDR3 is TGCGCCAGCAGCTTGGCCCCCAGCAATCAGCCCCAGCATTTT. Translating it yields CASSLAPSNQPQHF.

V gene TRBV7-2 combines with J gene TRBJ2-1, with unresolved D. Germline V gene data show CDR1 as SGHTA and CDR2 as FQGNSA. This CDR3 is built from 12 residues. With 7 bases removed from V and 7 bases from J, the gap between germline ends came to 11 bases. CDR3 sequence (DNA): TGTGCCAGCAATGACGCCAGGAATGAGCAGTTCTTC. Its translation: CASNDARNEQFF. Full variable domain (missing parts from reference TRBV7-2 and TRBJ2-1): GAGVSQSPSNKVTEKGKDVELRCDPISGHTALYWYRQSLGQGLEFLIYFQGNSAPDKSGLPSDRFSAERTGGSVSTLTIQRTQQEDSAVYLCASNDARNEQFFGPGTRLTVL.

This clonotype was seen ten or more times. The chain links TRBV3-1 to TRBJ1-1; D is perhaps TRBD1 (5 bases). Germline CDR1 LGHDT, CDR2 YNNKEL (reference sequence). Deletions cut 5 bases from V and 5 bases from J, with 15 bases between. This CDR3 is 14 amino acids long. The CDR3 region is CASSMGRVGTEAFF. Here the CDR3 DNA reads TGTGCCAGCAGCATGGGCAGGGTTGGTACTGAAGCTTTCTTT.

This chain uses TRBV20-1 with TRBJ1-2; D unclear. Germline values: CDR1 DFQATT, CDR2 SNEGSKA (reference sequence). Between the trimmed V and J ends, which lost 6 bases and 7 bases, there was a span of 18 bases. The CDR3 is 13 residues long. The CDR3 is CSADGDPWGGYTF. In nucleotides, the CDR3 is TGCAGTGCCGACGGAGACCCGTGGGGTGGCTACACCTTC.

On this clonotype: This may stem from a read error, because a much larger clone lies one nucleotide away. The gene calls are TRBV4-1 and TRBJ2-5; 8 bases agree with TRBD2. The CDR3 contains 16 residues. Germline CDR1 and CDR2: MGHRA and YSYEKL. Trimming at V came to 4 bases and at J to 2 bases, leaving 9 bases not matched to a gene. The CDR3 spells CASSPGGAGDQETQYF. The CDR3 DNA sequence: TGCGCCAGCAGCCCCGGGGGAGCGGGGGATCAAGAGACCCAGTACTTC.

Regarding this clonotype: Given a much more abundant clone one base away, this may be a read error. V usage is TRBV20-1 and J usage is TRBJ2-3; D tentatively reads TRBD1 or TRBD2 (5 bases each). This CDR3 is built from 14 residues. The germline gives CDR1 DFQATT, CDR2 SNEGSKA (reference sequence). The CDR3 coding sequence is TGCAGTACTAGGAAGGGGCCCGCATGGGATACGCAGTATTTT. Its translation is CSTRKGPAWDTQYF.

This clonotype showed up many times. This chain links TRBV7-2 with TRBJ2-3, with D unresolved. V was pared by 5 bases and J by 0 bases, with 12 bases between. The length of the CDR3 is 15 residues. Germline V CDR1 and CDR2: SGHTA, FQGNSA. Written as DNA, the CDR3 is TGTGCCAGCAGCACCCGCCGGGCCAGCACAGATACGCAGTATTTT. Translated: CASSTRRASTDTQYF.

In its sample, this clonotype was seen a few times. This sequence joins TRBV24-1 and TRBJ2-1; no definite D call. The CDR3 contains 18 residues. Germline values: CDR1 KGHDR, CDR2 SFDVKD. V lost 3 bases, J lost 0 bases, and 17 bases lay in between. CDR3 loop: CATSDPRRTQSSYNEQFF. CDR3 nucleotide sequence: TGTGCCACCAGTGATCCGAGACGGACCCAGAGCTCCTACAATGAGCAGTTCTTC.

J is TRBJ2-3 and V is TRBV7-2; 7 bases fit TRBD1. Trimming cost V 3 bases and J 3 bases; bases outside gene matches: 9. Per germline, CDR1 SGHTA and CDR2 FQGNSA. CDR3 length: 16 amino acids. The CDR3 DNA reads TGTGCCAGCAGCTTGGGACAGCATGCTAGTACAGATACGCAGTATTTT. Translation gives CASSLGQHASTDTQYF.